Listed below are T cell receptor beta chains from one sample, sequenced in a study of blood T cell repertoires in COVID-19. The repertoire was sequenced with immunoSEQ multiplex PCR; TCRdb's copy has only in-frame clones and lacks some. The sample contains about 140,000 clones, about 87% of which appear only once. The sample taken for sequencing was peripheral blood. These TCRs come from a woman older than 75 with acute or convalescent COVID-19. CDR3s include the opening cysteine and the closing phenylalanine or tryptophan. The D gene is left open where the match is weak. Size is stated for part of the rows, as once, few or many counts, or as a class when the clone is expanded.

size: -; V: TRBV18; J: TRBJ2-5; D: TRBD2; DNA: TGTGCCAGCTCACCCTCGACTAGCGGGTTGGAGACCCAGTACTTC; CDR3: CASSPSTSGLETQYF
size: -; V: TRBV4-1; J: TRBJ1-3; D: -; DNA: TGCGCCAGCAGCCGACATCCCCAGGGAAACTCTGGAAACACCATATATTTT; CDR3: CASSRHPQGNSGNTIYF
size: -; V: TRBV19; J: TRBJ2-7; D: TRBD1; DNA: TGTGCCAGTAGTGCCGGGACAGGGGGCAACGAGCAGTACTTC; CDR3: CASSAGTGGNEQYF
size: -; V: TRBV7-9; J: TRBJ1-5; D: -; DNA: TGTGCCAGCAGCTTACGGGGTCAGCCCCAGCATTTT; CDR3: CASSLRGQPQHF
size: -; V: TRBV19; J: TRBJ1-5; D: -; DNA: TGTGCCAGTAGTAATCGAGTTGTTCAGCCCCAGCATTTT; CDR3: CASSNRVVQPQHF
size: -; V: TRBV9; J: TRBJ1-4; D: -; DNA: TGTGCCAGCAGCGCGACAGTGGAGGGAGGTAAGGAAAAACTGTTTTTT; CDR3: CASSATVEGGKEKLFF
size: few; V: TRBV29-1; J: TRBJ2-1; D: -; DNA: TGCAGCGTGCACACGAGCGGCTCCTACAATGAGCAGTTCTTC; CDR3: CSVHTSGSYNEQFF
size: -; V: TRBV12-3/TRBV12-4; J: TRBJ1-5; D: -; DNA: TGTGCCAGCAGTCCCAGGGAGGATCAGCCCCAGCATTTT; CDR3: CASSPREDQPQHF
size: -; V: TRBV4-3; J: TRBJ2-1; D: TRBD2; DNA: TGCGCCAGCAGCCAAGCTCATCTAGCGGGGGCCTACAATGAGCAGTTCTTC; CDR3: CASSQAHLAGAYNEQFF
size: -; V: TRBV28; J: TRBJ2-1; D: TRBD2; DNA: TGTGCCAGCATCCAAGGGGGTAGCGGGGCGTCCTACAATGAGCAGTTCTTC; CDR3: CASIQGGSGASYNEQFF
size: -; V: TRBV7-8; J: TRBJ2-5; D: -; DNA: TGTGCCAGCAGCCAACCCCGGGAGACCCAGTACTTC; CDR3: CASSQPRETQYF
size: -; V: TRBV5-1; J: TRBJ2-2; D: -; DNA: TGCGCCAGCACCTCCCAGGTGGGCGCCCCCGGGGAGCTGTTTTTT; CDR3: CASTSQVGAPGELFF
size: -; V: TRBV5-1; J: TRBJ1-2; D: -; DNA: TGCGCCAGCAAATTAGAAACAGCTAACTATGGCTACACCTTC; CDR3: CASKLETANYGYTF
size: -; V: TRBV30; J: TRBJ2-2; D: -; DNA: TGTGCCTGGAGTGTATGGGAAACTAGCCGGGAGCTGTTTTTT; CDR3: CAWSVWETSRELFF
size: -; V: TRBV7-9; J: TRBJ2-5; D: -; DNA: TGTGCCAGCAGCCCCCGAGCACAAGAGACCCAGTACTTC; CDR3: CASSPRAQETQYF
size: -; V: TRBV5-6; J: TRBJ1-5; D: -; DNA: TGTGCCACCGCCGGGGGGCCCGATCAGCCCCAGCATTTT; CDR3: CATAGGPDQPQHF
size: -; V: TRBV2; J: TRBJ1-6; D: TRBD1; DNA: TGTGCCAGCAGTGATTACCCTCACCGGGACAGAAAGCACTTT; CDR3: CASSDYPHRDRKHF
size: -; V: TRBV11-2; J: TRBJ2-7; D: -; DNA: TGTGCCAGCAGCACACGACGGAGCTCCTACGAGCAGTACTTC; CDR3: CASSTRRSSYEQYF
size: -; V: TRBV18; J: TRBJ1-2; D: -; DNA: TGTGCCAGCTCACCAGTTGCGGGGTTTGCTAACTATGGCTACACCTTC; CDR3: CASSPVAGFANYGYTF
size: -; V: TRBV5-1; J: TRBJ2-7; D: TRBD1; DNA: TGCGCCAGCCGCCTCGCAGGGGGCTCCTACGAGCAGTACTTC; CDR3: CASRLAGGSYEQYF
size: -; V: TRBV18; J: TRBJ2-1; D: TRBD1; DNA: TGTGCCAGCTCACCGGGAACAGGGGATTACAATGAGCAGTTCTTC; CDR3: CASSPGTGDYNEQFF
size: -; V: TRBV10-3; J: TRBJ1-3; D: TRBD1; DNA: TGTGCCAGCGGACAGTCAGGGGGCACCATATATTTT; CDR3: CASGQSGGTIYF
size: -; V: TRBV30; J: TRBJ1-1; D: -; DNA: TGTGCCAGAGGGAATATGAACACTGAAGCTTTCTTT; CDR3: CARGNMNTEAFF
size: -; V: TRBV13; J: TRBJ2-1; D: -; DNA: TGTGCCAGCAGCTTAGGGGAGGGGAGCTCCTACAATGAGCAGTTCTTC; CDR3: CASSLGEGSSYNEQFF
size: -; V: TRBV10-2; J: TRBJ1-2; D: TRBD1; DNA: TGCGCCAGCATGGACAGGGCCTCCTATGGCTACACCTTC; CDR3: CASMDRASYGYTF
size: -; V: TRBV3-1/TRBV3-2; J: TRBJ2-3; D: TRBD2; DNA: TGTGCCAGCAGCCAAGTCCCCAGCGGGGTAAGCACAGATACGCAGTATTTT; CDR3: CASSQVPSGVSTDTQYF
size: -; V: TRBV9; J: TRBJ2-3; D: -; DNA: TGTGCCAGCAGCGGGACTGCTAGCACAGATACGCAGTATTTT; CDR3: CASSGTASTDTQYF
size: few; V: TRBV5-5; J: TRBJ1-5; D: -; DNA: TGTGCCAGCAGCTTGGGCAGGGCCAATGGCCAGCCCCAGCATTTT; CDR3: CASSLGRANGQPQHF
size: -; V: TRBV7-9; J: TRBJ1-1; D: -; DNA: TGTGCCAGCAGCGGACGACAGATATTCACTTATGAAGCTTTCTTT; CDR3: CASSGRQIFTYEAFF
size: -; V: TRBV5-4; J: TRBJ2-6; D: -; DNA: TGTGCCAGCAGCTTGGGAGGCAGCTCAACTGGGGCCAACGTCCTGACTTTC; CDR3: CASSLGGSSTGANVLTF
size: once; V: TRBV6-5; J: TRBJ1-2; D: -; DNA: TGTGCCAGCAGTTCCCCGGGGAGAAACCTTAACTATGGCTACACCTTC; CDR3: CASSSPGRNLNYGYTF
size: -; V: TRBV9; J: TRBJ2-2; D: TRBD2; DNA: TGTGCCAGCAGCGTAGAACGGACTAGCAGAGTTGAGACCGGGGAGCTGTTTTTT; CDR3: CASSVERTSRVETGELFF
size: -; V: TRBV5-1; J: TRBJ1-1; D: -; DNA: TGCGCCAGCAGCTTGAAACTAGACACTGAAGCTTTCTTT; CDR3: CASSLKLDTEAFF
size: -; V: TRBV4-1; J: TRBJ2-5; D: -; DNA: TGCGCCAGCAGCCAAGGAGGATGGGGAGGGGGGTGGCAAGAGACCCAGTACTTC; CDR3: CASSQGGWGGGWQETQYF
size: -; V: TRBV10-3; J: TRBJ2-2; D: TRBD2; DNA: TGTGCCATCAGTGATCGACTAAGCGGGGGGACGAACACCGGGGAGCTGTTTTTT; CDR3: CAISDRLSGGTNTGELFF
size: -; V: TRBV11-2; J: TRBJ1-2; D: TRBD1; DNA: TGTGCCACCTCTATGGGGACAGGGGTGGTTGGCTACACCTTC; CDR3: CATSMGTGVVGYTF
size: -; V: TRBV2; J: TRBJ1-1; D: -; DNA: TGTGCCAGCAGCGGACAGTACACTGAAGCTTTCTTT; CDR3: CASSGQYTEAFF
size: -; V: TRBV30; J: TRBJ2-7; D: -; DNA: TGTGCCTGGGGGATAAACAGGCGACCCTCCTACGAGCAGTACTTC; CDR3: CAWGINRRPSYEQYF
size: -; V: TRBV7-7; J: TRBJ2-2; D: TRBD1; DNA: TGTGCTAGCAGCAATCACAGGGGGAACACCGGGGAGCTGTTTTTT; CDR3: CASSNHRGNTGELFF
size: -; V: TRBV5-1; J: TRBJ2-7; D: TRBD1; DNA: TGCGCCAGCAGCCCCCGGACAGGGGGAGAGCAGTACTTC; CDR3: CASSPRTGGEQYF
size: -; V: TRBV18; J: TRBJ1-3; D: -; DNA: TGTGCCAGCTCACCCCCAATACCGTACACTGGAAACACCATATATTTT; CDR3: CASSPPIPYTGNTIYF
size: -; V: TRBV4-1; J: TRBJ2-7; D: TRBD1; DNA: TGCGCCAGCAGCCAGTTGACAGGGCTAGAGGATGGGCAGTACTTC; CDR3: CASSQLTGLEDGQYF
size: -; V: TRBV12-3/TRBV12-4; J: TRBJ1-2; D: -; DNA: TGTGCCAGCAGTTACTACAGGGATCTTGGCTACACCTTC; CDR3: CASSYYRDLGYTF
size: -; V: TRBV27; J: TRBJ2-3; D: -; DNA: TGTGCCAGCAGGTCACGGTCTACCTTAGGCACAGATACGCAGTATTTT; CDR3: CASRSRSTLGTDTQYF